This TCR beta chain was found in a study of beta chain features in type 1 diabetes. Study summary: All samples yielded some 110 million examined sorted cells. Study results and limitations: Naive, central memory and Treg TCRB repertoires seemed to resemble each other more closely in patients than they did in healthy donors. TCRB CDR3s from Type 1 diabetes patients were moderately but significantly shorter in all four CD4+ subsets.

Each of the CD4+ naive, central memory, regulatory and stem cell-like memory populations was sorted via CD45RO/CCR7/CD25/CD127/CD95/CD27. The CDR3 is made up of 15 amino acids. Germline CDR1 is MDHEN and CDR2 is SYDVKM. cDNA synthesis used the whole RNA isolate, giving expressed TCRB sequences. Only in-frame clones appear in the TCRdb table, and some are missing; sequencing was by immunoSEQ multiplex PCR. The sample has almost 350,000 clones, 7% to 9% seen once. Of note for this clone: What it binds is not known.

This TCR derives from a woman aged 18-29 years in good health. The specimen was central memory CD4+ T cells from blood. The chain has TRBV28 and TRBJ2-5; 8 positions match TRBD1. The J call may be incorrect, as the DNA end agrees better with TRBJ2-7. The CDR3 bases are TGTGCCAGCAGCTCCCGGACAGGGTACCCCTACGAGCAGTACTTC. This codes for CASSSRTGYPYEQYF.